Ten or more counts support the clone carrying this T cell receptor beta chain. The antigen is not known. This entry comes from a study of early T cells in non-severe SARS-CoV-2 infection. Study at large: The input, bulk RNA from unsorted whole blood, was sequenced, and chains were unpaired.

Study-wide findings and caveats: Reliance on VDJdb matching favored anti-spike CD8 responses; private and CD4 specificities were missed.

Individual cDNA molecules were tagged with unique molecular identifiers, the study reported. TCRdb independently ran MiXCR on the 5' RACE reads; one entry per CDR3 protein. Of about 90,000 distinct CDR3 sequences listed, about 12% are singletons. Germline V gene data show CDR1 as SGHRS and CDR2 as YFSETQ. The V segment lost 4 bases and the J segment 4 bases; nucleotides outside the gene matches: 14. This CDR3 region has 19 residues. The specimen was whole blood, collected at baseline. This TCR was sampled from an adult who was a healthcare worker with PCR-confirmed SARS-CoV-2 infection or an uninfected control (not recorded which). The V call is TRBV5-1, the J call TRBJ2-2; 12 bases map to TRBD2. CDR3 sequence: CASSPTLAGGPKGTGELFF. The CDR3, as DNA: TGCGCCAGCAGCCCGACCCTAGCGGGGGGGCCGAAAGGCACCGGGGAGCTGTTTTTT.